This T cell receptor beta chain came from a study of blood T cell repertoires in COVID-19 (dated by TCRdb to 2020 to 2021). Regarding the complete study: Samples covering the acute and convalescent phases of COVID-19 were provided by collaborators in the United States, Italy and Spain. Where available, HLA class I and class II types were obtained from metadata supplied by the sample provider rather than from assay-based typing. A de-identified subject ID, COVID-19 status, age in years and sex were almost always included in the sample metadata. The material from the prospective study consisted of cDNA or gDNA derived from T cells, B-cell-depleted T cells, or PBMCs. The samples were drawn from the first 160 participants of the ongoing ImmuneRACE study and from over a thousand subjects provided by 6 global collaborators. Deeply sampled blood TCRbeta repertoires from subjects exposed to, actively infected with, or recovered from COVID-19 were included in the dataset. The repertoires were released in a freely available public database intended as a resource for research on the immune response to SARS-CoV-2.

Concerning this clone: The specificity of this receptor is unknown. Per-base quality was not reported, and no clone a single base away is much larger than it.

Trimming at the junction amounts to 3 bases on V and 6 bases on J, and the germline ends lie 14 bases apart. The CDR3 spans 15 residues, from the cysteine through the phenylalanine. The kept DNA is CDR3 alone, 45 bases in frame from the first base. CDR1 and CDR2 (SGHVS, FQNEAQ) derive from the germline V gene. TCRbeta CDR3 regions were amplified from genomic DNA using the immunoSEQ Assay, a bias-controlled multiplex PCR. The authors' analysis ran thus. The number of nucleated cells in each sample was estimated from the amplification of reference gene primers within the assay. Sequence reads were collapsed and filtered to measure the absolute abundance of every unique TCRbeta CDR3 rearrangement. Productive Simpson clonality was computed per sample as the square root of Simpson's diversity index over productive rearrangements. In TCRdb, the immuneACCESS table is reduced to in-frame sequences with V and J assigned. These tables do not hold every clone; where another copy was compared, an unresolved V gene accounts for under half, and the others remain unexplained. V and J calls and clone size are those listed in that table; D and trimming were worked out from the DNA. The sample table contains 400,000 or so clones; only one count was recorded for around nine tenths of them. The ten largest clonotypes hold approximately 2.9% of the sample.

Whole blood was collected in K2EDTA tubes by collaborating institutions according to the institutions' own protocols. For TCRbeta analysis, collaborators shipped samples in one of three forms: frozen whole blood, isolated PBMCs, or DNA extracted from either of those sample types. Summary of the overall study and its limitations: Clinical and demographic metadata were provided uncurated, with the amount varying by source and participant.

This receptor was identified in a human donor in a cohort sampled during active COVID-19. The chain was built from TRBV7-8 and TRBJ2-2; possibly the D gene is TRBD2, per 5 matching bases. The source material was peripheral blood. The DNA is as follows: TGTGCCAGCAGCTTCGGCGGGCCTAGGCCCGGGGAGCTGTTTTTT. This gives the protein CASSFGGPRPGELFF.